One sample yielded the 26 T cell receptor beta chains listed below, sequenced in a study of T cell repertoires in cytomegalovirus infection. A single record per CDR3 protein comes from TCRdb applying MiXCR to the reads. The sample has about 700,000 distinct CDR3 sequences, roughly a third seen once. Their antigens are not known. The material was cultured PBMCs, obtained from culture after CMV antigen stimulation. The receptors here all came from a human donor in good health (CMV status not recorded). Some clones in this sample may be carry-over from other donors' samples.

This clonotype was picked up a small number of times. This chain uses TRBV4-1 with TRBJ2-1, with D perhaps matching TRBD1 or TRBD2 (7 bases each). CDR3 length: 16 residues. CDR1 is MGHRA, CDR2 YSYEKL, per germline. Deletions cut 0 bases from V and 9 bases from J, with 18 bases between. The CDR3 nucleotides read TGCGCCAGCAGCCAAGATGGGTCAGGGGGGGCCGGTGAGCAGTTCTTC. As protein: CASSQDGSGGAGEQFF.

This chain connects TRBV9 to TRBJ2-3; D possibly corresponds to TRBD2 (6 bases). CDR3 length equals 16 residues. The V end was cut by 0 bases, the J end by 6 bases, with 17 bases between. The germline V gene has CDR1 SGDLS and CDR2 YYNGEE. DNA of the CDR3: TGTGCCAGCAGCGTAGAGTCTAGCGCACTCTTGGATACGCAGTATTTT. Its translation is CASSVESSALLDTQYF.

This clonotype was found a few times. The chain couples TRBV4-1 to TRBJ1-1, with D uncertain. This CDR3 has 15 amino acids. Trimming removed 1 base at V and 5 bases at J, with 14 bases between. Germline V gene data show CDR1 as MGHRA and CDR2 as YSYEKL. CDR3 sequence (DNA): TGCGCCAGCAGCCAAGGACCCGGGCGGCGGACTGAAGCTTTCTTT. This codes for CASSQGPGRRTEAFF.

This clonotype was counted many times. The gene calls are TRBV7-2 and TRBJ2-1; no firm D call. Germline V gene lookup returns CDR1 SGHTA and CDR2 FQGNSA. CDR3 size: 15 residues. V gave up 3 bases and J gave up 1 base, with 10 bases separating them. The CDR3 DNA reads TGTGCCAGCAGCTTGGGGTATGGGTCCTACAATGAGCAGTTCTTC. Translated: CASSLGYGSYNEQFF.

The J gene is TRBJ1-1, the V gene TRBV7-8, with 9 bases that match TRBD1. The CDR3 is made up of 13 amino acids. After removal of 8 bases from V and 1 base from J, the junction contained 2 bases not matched to a gene. Germline V gives CDR1 SGHVS, CDR2 FQNEAQ. Here the CDR3 DNA reads TGTGCCAGCGGGACAGGGCGGAACACTGAAGCTTTCTTT. It specifies CASGTGRNTEAFF. The complete variable domain, with remaining parts taken from reference TRBV7-8 and TRBJ1-1, reads GAGVSQSPRYKVAKRGQDVALRCDPISGHVSLFWYQQALGQGPEFLTYFQNEAQLDKSGLPSDRFFAERPEGSVSTLKIQRTQQEDSAVYLCASGTGRNTEAFFGQGTRLTVV.

This clonotype was counted ten times or more. The chain combines TRBV7-2 with TRBJ1-3, with a possible D match to TRBD1 (5 bases). Germline lookup yields CDR1 SGHTA and CDR2 FQGNSA. V was pared by 0 bases and J by 8 bases, with 8 bases between. There are 13 residues in the CDR3. The CDR3 spells CASSLAGGDTIYF. CDR3 nucleotides: TGTGCCAGCAGCTTAGCGGGGGGTGACACCATATATTTT.

This clonotype was detected a few times. The rearrangement uses TRBV19 and TRBJ1-2; D remains unclear. V dropped 3 bases and J dropped 4 bases, with 12 bases sitting between them. This CDR3 has 14 amino acids. The germline V gene encodes CDR1 LNHDA and CDR2 SQIVND (reference sequence). CDR3 bases: TGTGCCAGTAGTATGGACGGAACGGGCTATGGCTACACCTTC. Protein product: CASSMDGTGYGYTF.

This clonotype was picked up many times. The V call is TRBV7-8, the J call TRBJ1-2, with TRBD1 matching 8 bases. J was trimmed by 2 bases and V by 3 bases; bases with no gene match: 2. Germline V gives CDR1 SGHVS, CDR2 FQNEAQ. The CDR3 consists of 14 residues. CDR3: CASSLGQANYGYTF. CDR3 DNA: TGTGCCAGCAGCTTGGGACAGGCGAACTATGGCTACACCTTC.

This clonotype was counted only a few times. The chain combines TRBV7-6 with TRBJ2-3; 7 bases line up with TRBD2. CDR3 length equals 20 residues. With V trimmed by 1 base and J by 4 bases, 20 bases remained unmatched. Looked up from germline, CDR1 is SGHVS and CDR2 is FNYEAQ. The CDR3 sequence is CASSLGPNRVAGVVADTQYF. Here the CDR3 DNA reads TGTGCCAGCAGCTTAGGCCCGAACAGAGTGGCGGGAGTGGTGGCAGATACGCAGTATTTT.

This clonotype was observed a handful of times. This chain links TRBV4-1 with TRBJ2-7; 15 bases are shared with TRBD2. This CDR3 has 17 residues. CDR1 and CDR2 (germline): MGHRA, YSYEKL. V was clipped by 5 bases and J by 7 bases; unmatched bases: 12. In DNA form, the CDR3 reads TGCGCCAGCAGCTCGGGACTAGCGGGAGGTTATTCGGGAGAGCAGTACTTC. This gives the protein CASSSGLAGGYSGEQYF.

The chain couples TRBV6-6 to TRBJ2-2; the D gene could be TRBD1 or TRBD2 (5 bases each). Germline V lookup: CDR1 MNHNY, CDR2 SVGAGI (reference sequence). V gave up 3 bases and J gave up 1 base, with 12 bases separating them. The length of the CDR3 is 16 residues. The chain's CDR3 is CASSYSGPLNTGELFF. The CDR3 nucleotides are TGTGCCAGCAGTTATTCGGGACCCCTGAACACCGGGGAGCTGTTTTTT.

This clonotype appeared many times. This CDR3 reads CASSLRTPVPEAFF. The CDR3 region has the DNA TGTGCCAGCAGCTTACGCACCCCGGTGCCTGAAGCTTTCTTT. The chain carries TRBV7-2 and TRBJ1-1; D is uncertain. V lost 2 bases to trimming and J lost 6 bases, with 13 bases between them. CDR3 length equals 14 residues. The germline CDR1 and CDR2 sequences are SGHTA and FQGNSA.

This clonotype was picked up a small number of times. The J gene is TRBJ2-1, the V gene TRBV7-6; TRBD2 matches 11 bases. Germline V gene sequence: CDR1 SGHVS, CDR2 FNYEAQ. The J segment lost 4 bases and the V segment lost 4 bases, leaving 6 bases of the junction unmatched. This CDR3 region has 16 residues. The CDR3 DNA reads TGTGCCAGCAGCTCGGAGGGACTAGCGGTATACAATGAGCAGTTCTTC. It is translated as CASSSEGLAVYNEQFF.

This clonotype was seen more than once but under ten times. The chain is built from TRBV7-6 and TRBJ1-2; D unresolved. The CDR3 spans 16 residues. The V gene's germline CDR1 is SGHVS and CDR2 FNYEAQ. Trimming removed 5 bases from V and 6 bases from J, with 22 bases in between. In nucleotides, the CDR3 is TGTGCCAGCAGCAGAGGAGGATCGTTGAGTTATGATGGCTACACCTTC. It specifies CASSRGGSLSYDGYTF.

This chain uses TRBV7-2 with TRBJ2-1; D unresolved. The CDR3 loop spans 11 amino acids. V was clipped by 4 bases and J by 7 bases, with 5 bases between them. Germline CDR1 SGHTA, CDR2 FQGNSA. The CDR3 bases are TGTGCCAGCAGCTCTGAGAATGAGCAGTTCTTC. It is translated as CASSSENEQFF.

This clonotype was detected only a few times. The rearrangement links TRBV20-1 to TRBJ2-3, with TRBD2 identical over 7 bases. Germline loops: CDR1 DFQATT, CDR2 SNEGSKA (reference sequence). The CDR3 covers 13 residues. Trimming took 1 base from V and 5 from J; bases not matched to a gene: 3. The CDR3 reads CSARAGGGDTQYF. The CDR3 nucleotides are TGCAGTGCTAGAGCGGGAGGAGGAGATACGCAGTATTTT.

The chain joins TRBV27 to TRBJ1-5, with a tentative D call TRBD1 (5 bases). Trimming stripped 3 bases from V and 6 bases from J, with 12 bases between. In germline, CDR1 is MNHEY, CDR2 SMNVEV (reference sequence). The CDR3 loop spans 14 amino acids. CDR3 sequence (DNA): TGTGCCAGCAGTTTCGCGGGACGGGGTCAGCCCCAGCATTTT. This translates into CASSFAGRGQPQHF.

The J gene is TRBJ2-3, the V gene TRBV24-1; D not certain. CDR1 is KGHDR and CDR2 is SFDVKD in the germline V gene. With 7 bases removed from V and 7 bases from J, the gap between germline ends came to 11 bases. CDR3 length: 12 residues. The CDR3 DNA reads as TGTGCCACCAGGGATGGTAGGAATACGCAGTATTTT. This sequence encodes CATRDGRNTQYF.

V gene TRBV12-3 or TRBV12-4 combines with J gene TRBJ1-4; D uncertain. This CDR3 contains 15 residues. V was shortened by 5 bases and J by 0 bases, with 10 bases between the two germline ends. As DNA, the CDR3 is TGTGCCAGCAGTCCTTTCAGCGCAACTAATGAAAAACTGTTTTTT. Its translation: CASSPFSATNEKLFF.

This chain joins TRBV6-2 or TRBV6-3 and TRBJ2-7; 7 positions agree with TRBD2. J was trimmed by 3 bases and V by 7 bases; bases with no gene match: 12. The CDR3 has 15 amino acids. Germline V lookup: CDR1 MNHEY, CDR2 SVGEGT. CDR3 DNA sequence: TGTGCCAGCACCCTAGGAGCGGGAAATCTCTACGAGCAGTACTTC. It codes for CASTLGAGNLYEQYF.

The rearrangement joins TRBV28 to TRBJ2-2; 10 bases line up with TRBD1. The CDR3 covers 14 residues. Germline V CDR1 and CDR2: MDHEN, SYDVKM. The V gene end was trimmed by 6 bases and the J gene end by 8 bases; junction bases not matched to a gene: 6. CDR3 DNA sequence: TGTGCCAGCAGAGAGACAGGGGGCGTAGGGGAGCTGTTTTTT. Translated, it gives CASRETGGVGELFF.

The chain recombines TRBV5-1 with TRBJ2-3; 8 bases are shared with TRBD1. Germline trimming cut 4 bases from V and 3 bases from J; bases unmatched to any gene: 7. Looked up from germline, CDR1 is SGHRS and CDR2 is YFSETQ. This CDR3 comprises 15 residues. The chain's CDR3 is CASSARQGRTDTQYF. The CDR3, as DNA: TGCGCCAGCAGCGCCCGACAGGGGAGAACAGATACGCAGTATTTT.

The chain carries TRBV19 and TRBJ1-1, with D unclear. V was clipped by 4 bases and J by 0 bases, with 9 bases between them. Germline CDR1 reads LNHDA; CDR2 reads SQIVND (reference sequence). This CDR3 has 14 residues. The CDR3 is CASSNIAVNTEAFF. The CDR3 DNA reads as TGTGCCAGTAGTAACATCGCGGTGAACACTGAAGCTTTCTTT.

The rearrangement uses TRBV6-1 and TRBJ2-5; TRBD2 aligns across 7 bases. J gave up 5 bases and V 3 bases, and 3 bases lay outside the gene matches. The V gene's germline CDR1 is MNHNS and CDR2 SASEGT. There are 13 residues in the CDR3. The CDR3 here is CASSEERGETQYF. The DNA of the CDR3 is TGTGCCAGCAGTGAGGAGCGGGGTGAGACCCAGTACTTC.

Many counts were recorded for this clonotype. The V gene is TRBV7-2, the J gene TRBJ2-5; 11 bases line up with TRBD2. V gave up 6 bases and J gave up 3 bases; unmatched junction bases: 3. From germline, CDR1 is SGHTA and CDR2 FQGNSA. The CDR3 has 14 amino acids. The CDR3 DNA reads TGTGCCAGCAGTGGGACTAGCGGCGAAGAGACCCAGTACTTC. Translating it yields CASSGTSGEETQYF.

This clonotype was seen repeatedly, ten times or more. The chain combines TRBV12-3 or TRBV12-4 with TRBJ1-2; D not resolved. The CDR3 loop spans 13 amino acids. V dropped 1 base and J dropped 2 bases, with 5 bases sitting between them. Written as DNA, the CDR3 is TGTGCCAGCAGTTTAGGGGAAAACTATGGCTACACCTTC. It yields the protein CASSLGENYGYTF.